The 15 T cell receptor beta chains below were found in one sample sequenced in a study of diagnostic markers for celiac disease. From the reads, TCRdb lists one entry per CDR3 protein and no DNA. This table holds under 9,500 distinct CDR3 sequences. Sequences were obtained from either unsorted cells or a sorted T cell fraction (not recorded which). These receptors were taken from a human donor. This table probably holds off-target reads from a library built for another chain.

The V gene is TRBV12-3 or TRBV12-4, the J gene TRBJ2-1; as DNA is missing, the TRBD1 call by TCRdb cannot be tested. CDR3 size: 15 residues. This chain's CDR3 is CASGFSGGINNEQFF.

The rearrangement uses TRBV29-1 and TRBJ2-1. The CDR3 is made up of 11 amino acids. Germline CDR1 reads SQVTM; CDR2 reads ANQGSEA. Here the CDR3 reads CSVEESNEQFF.

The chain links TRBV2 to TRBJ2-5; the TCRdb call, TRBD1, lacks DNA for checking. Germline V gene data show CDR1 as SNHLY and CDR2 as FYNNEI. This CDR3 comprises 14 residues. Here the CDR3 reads CASSMGQLQETQYF.

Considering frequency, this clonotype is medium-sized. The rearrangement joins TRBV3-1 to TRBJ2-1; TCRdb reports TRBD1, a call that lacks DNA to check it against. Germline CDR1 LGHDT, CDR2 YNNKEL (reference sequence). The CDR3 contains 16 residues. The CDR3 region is CASSQVIDRRYNEQFF.

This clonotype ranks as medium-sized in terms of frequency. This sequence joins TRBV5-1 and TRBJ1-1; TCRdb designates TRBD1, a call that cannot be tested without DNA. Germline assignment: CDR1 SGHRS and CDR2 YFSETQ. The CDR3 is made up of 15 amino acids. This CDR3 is CASSLERTGNTEAFF. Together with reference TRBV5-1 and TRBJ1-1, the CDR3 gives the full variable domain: KAGVTQTPRYLIKTRGQQVTLSCSPISGHRSVSWYQQTPGQGLQFLFEYFSETQRNKGNFPGRFSGRQFSNSRSEMNVSTLELGDSALYLCASSLERTGNTEAFFGQGTRLTVV.

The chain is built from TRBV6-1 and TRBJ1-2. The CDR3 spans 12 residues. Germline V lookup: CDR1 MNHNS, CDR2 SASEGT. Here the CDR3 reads CASRRDSRGYTF.

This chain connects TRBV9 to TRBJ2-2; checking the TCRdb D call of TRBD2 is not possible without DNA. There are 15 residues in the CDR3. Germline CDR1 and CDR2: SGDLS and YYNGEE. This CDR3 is CASSVVAGNTGELFF.

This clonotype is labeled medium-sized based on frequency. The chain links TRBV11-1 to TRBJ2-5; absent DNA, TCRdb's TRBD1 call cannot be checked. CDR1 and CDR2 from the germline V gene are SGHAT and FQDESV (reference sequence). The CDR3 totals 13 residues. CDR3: CAAGGQGGETQYF.

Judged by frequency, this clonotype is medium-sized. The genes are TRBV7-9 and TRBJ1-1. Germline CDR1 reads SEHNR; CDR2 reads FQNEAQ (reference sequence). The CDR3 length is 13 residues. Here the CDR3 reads CASSLEEGSSAFF.

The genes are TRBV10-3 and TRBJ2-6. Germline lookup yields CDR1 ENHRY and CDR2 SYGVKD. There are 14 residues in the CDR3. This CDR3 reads CAISESSGANVLTF.

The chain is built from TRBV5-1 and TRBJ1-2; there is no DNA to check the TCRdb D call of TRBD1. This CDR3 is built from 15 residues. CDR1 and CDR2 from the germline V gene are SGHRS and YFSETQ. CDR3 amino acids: CASSSLGTANYGYTF.

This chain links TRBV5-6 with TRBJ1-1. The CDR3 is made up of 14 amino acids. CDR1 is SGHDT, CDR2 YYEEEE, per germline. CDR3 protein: CASSLAGEGTEAFF.

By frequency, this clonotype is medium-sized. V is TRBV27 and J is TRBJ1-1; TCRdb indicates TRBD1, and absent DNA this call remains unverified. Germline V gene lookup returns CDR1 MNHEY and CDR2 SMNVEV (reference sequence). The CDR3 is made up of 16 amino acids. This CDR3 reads CASSLGPGAGASEAFF.

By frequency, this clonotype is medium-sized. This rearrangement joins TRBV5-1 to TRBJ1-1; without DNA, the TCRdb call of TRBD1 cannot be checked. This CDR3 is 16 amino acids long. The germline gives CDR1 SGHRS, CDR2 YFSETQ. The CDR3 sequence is CASSLEAGGAGDEAFF.

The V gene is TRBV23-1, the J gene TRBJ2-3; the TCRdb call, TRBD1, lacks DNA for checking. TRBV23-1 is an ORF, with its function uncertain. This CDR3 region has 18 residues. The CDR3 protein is CASSHEAQGTPPTDTQYF.